The 20 T cell receptor beta chains below come from one sample, sequenced in a study of T cells in Graves' hyperthyroidism and ophthalmopathy (dated by TCRdb to the late 2010s). The library was generated by multiplex PCR. The sequencer was an Illumina HiSeq 2000. The TCR beta CDR3 regions were amplified from RNA transcripts. The first round of RT-PCR for the TCR CDR3 was performed with the HTBI primer set and the Qiagen OneStep RT-PCR kit. The raw public reads went through TCRdb reprocessing: fastp at Q25, MiXCR clone calling, in-frame beta chains kept. Duplicate CDR3 protein sequences are folded into a single record with the most common DNA and genes. The table for this sample lists approximately 210,000 distinct CDR3 sequences; roughly a sixth of them were counted only once. The ten largest clones represent approximately 50% of the sample. The specimen was blood. The receptors shown here come from a man aged 45-65 years with Graves' hyperthyroidism.

The chain combines TRBV20-1 with TRBJ2-7; 7 nucleotides match TRBD2. The CDR3 extends over 15 amino acids. Losses at the gene ends were 0 bases for V and 3 bases for J; bases not matched to a gene: 8. Germline V gene lookup returns CDR1 DFQATT and CDR2 SNEGSKA (reference sequence). DNA for the CDR3: TGCAGTGCTAGAGAGGCTTATCTAGCGGACTACGAGCAGTACTTC. Translating gives CSAREAYLADYEQYF.

For this clonotype: A much larger clone lies a single base off, so this may be a read error. This chain connects TRBV10-2 to TRBJ2-1; 7 bases line up with TRBD2. The CDR3 runs 15 residues. CDR1 is WSHSY and CDR2 is SAAADI in the germline V gene. V lost 9 bases, J lost 0 bases, and 8 bases stayed unmatched. The CDR3 DNA sequence: TGCGCCAGGATCCGAGCGGGGAGCTCCTACAATGAGCAGTTCTTC. Its translation is CARIRAGSSYNEQFF.

This clonotype has more than one count but fewer than ten. CDR3 amino acids: CASSIIGRVGQPQHF. In nucleotides, the CDR3 is TGTGCCAGTAGTATTATAGGCAGGGTGGGACAGCCCCAGCATTTT. The chain has TRBV19 and TRBJ1-5, with D possibly matching TRBD1 (5 bases). The CDR3 contains 15 residues. Per germline, CDR1 LNHDA and CDR2 SQIVND (reference sequence). V lost 3 bases and J lost 7, with 16 bases in between. Full variable domain (remainder filled in from reference TRBV19 and TRBJ1-5): DGGITQSPKYLFRKEGQNVTLSCEQNLNHDAMYWYRQDPGQGLRLIYYSQIVNDFQKGDIAEGYSVSREKKESFPLTVTSAQKNPTAFYLCASSIIGRVGQPQHFGDGTRLSIL.

This clonotype was counted a few times. Here the CDR3 reads CASSARTGRNTEAFF. The CDR3 DNA is TGTGCCAGCAGTGCGAGGACAGGCAGGAACACTGAAGCTTTCTTT. J is TRBJ1-1 and V is TRBV6-4, with 7 bases aligning to TRBD1. Germline CDR1 is MRHNA and CDR2 is SNTAGT. The CDR3 runs 15 residues. V trimming: 4 bases; J trimming: 1 base; junction bases outside the gene matches: 6.

At least ten counts were recorded for this clonotype. CDR3 sequence: CASSSNSGRGYNEQFF. CDR3 DNA sequence: TGCGCCAGCAGCTCCAATAGCGGGAGGGGTTACAATGAGCAGTTCTTC. The rearrangement joins TRBV5-1 to TRBJ2-1, with 11 bases lining up with TRBD2. This CDR3 spans 16 amino acids. The J segment lost 4 bases and the V segment lost 3 bases, leaving 6 bases of the junction unmatched. Per the germline V gene, CDR1 is SGHRS and CDR2 is YFSETQ. Supplemented by reference TRBV5-1 and TRBJ2-1, the full variable domain reads KAGVTQTPRYLIKTRGQQVTLSCSPISGHRSVSWYQQTPGQGLQFLFEYFSETQRNKGNFPGRFSGRQFSNSRSEMNVSTLELGDSALYLCASSSNSGRGYNEQFFGPGTRLTVL.

The rearrangement links TRBV4-2 to TRBJ2-3; 9 nucleotides line up with TRBD2. The CDR3 sequence is 15 residues long. V lost 0 bases and J lost 6; bases outside the gene matches: 4. From germline, CDR1 is LGHNA and CDR2 YNFKEQ. CDR3 sequence (DNA): TGTGCCAGCAGCCAAGATAGTACTAGCGGGGATACGCAGTATTTT. Translation gives CASSQDSTSGDTQYF.

This clonotype has ten or more counts. The chain is built from TRBV29-1 and TRBJ1-2; D possibly corresponds to TRBD1 (6 bases). Trimming removed 4 bases at V and 2 bases at J, with 8 bases between. The CDR3 has 12 amino acids. CDR1 is SQVTM, CDR2 ANQGSEA, per germline. The CDR3 DNA sequence: TGCAGCGTTGGGACAGACAACTATGGCTACACCTTC. Its protein is CSVGTDNYGYTF.

The rearrangement joins TRBV5-1 to TRBJ2-2; 7 nucleotides line up with TRBD1. Unmatched junction bases numbered 5, after V lost 1 base and J lost 2 bases. This CDR3 has 16 amino acids. Germline CDR1 and CDR2: SGHRS and YFSETQ. The CDR3 sequence: CASSLTQGLNTGELFF. The CDR3 bases are TGCGCCAGCAGCTTGACACAGGGGCTTAACACCGGGGAGCTGTTTTTT.

The chain employs TRBV28 and TRBJ2-1; tentatively, D is TRBD1 or TRBD2 (5 bases each). The CDR3 covers 15 residues. V lost 11 bases and J 6 bases, leaving 23 bases between the germline ends. Germline V gene data show CDR1 as MDHEN and CDR2 as SYDVKM. The CDR3 bases are TGTGCCGCCATCCCCGGGGCCCCGTTTGGCAATGAGCAGTTCTTC. Translating gives CAAIPGAPFGNEQFF.

There are many counts of this clonotype. This chain joins TRBV10-3 and TRBJ2-7; D remains ambiguous. The CDR3 totals 11 residues. V was pared by 4 bases and J by 5 bases, with 6 bases between. CDR1 ENHRY and CDR2 SYGVKD come from the germline V gene. The CDR3 protein is CAISGWHEQYF. In DNA form, the CDR3 reads TGTGCCATCAGTGGGTGGCACGAGCAGTACTTC.

This clonotype has just a few counts. The chain combines TRBV7-2 with TRBJ2-7, with D perhaps TRBD2 (5 bases). Trimming stripped 2 bases from V and 4 bases from J, with 9 bases between. The germline CDR1 and CDR2 sequences are SGHTA and FQGNSA. This CDR3 has 13 residues. The CDR3 sequence is CASSLLTRYEQYF. CDR3 DNA: TGTGCCAGCAGCTTATTAACTAGATACGAGCAGTACTTC.

V gene TRBV10-2 combines with J gene TRBJ2-7, with D unclear. From germline, CDR1 is WSHSY and CDR2 SAAADI. Trimming removed 7 bases at V and 2 bases at J, with 15 bases between. The CDR3 consists of 14 residues. This CDR3 is CASIESTNTYEQYF. The CDR3 region has the DNA TGCGCCAGCATCGAGTCCACGAATACCTACGAGCAGTACTTC.

This clonotype was detected many times. This chain uses TRBV6-1 with TRBJ1-5, with no clear D. CDR1 and CDR2 (germline): MNHNS, SASEGT. V was shortened by 2 bases and J by 7 bases, with 12 bases between the two germline ends. The CDR3 runs to 14 residues. The CDR3 DNA follows: TGTGCCAGCAGTGAATATTTCGCGTCCCAGCCCCAGCATTTT. It encodes CASSEYFASQPQHF.

This clonotype was seen ten or more times. The V call is TRBV12-3 or TRBV12-4, the J call TRBJ1-3; D remains ambiguous. V was clipped by 6 bases and J by 2 bases, with 8 bases between them. The CDR3 runs to 13 residues. As DNA, the CDR3 is TGTGCCAGCAGCTCTTCAGCTGGAAACACCATATATTTT. The encoded protein is CASSSSAGNTIYF.

As concerns this clonotype: This may arise from a read error, as a much more abundant clone is one base away. The chain links TRBV3-1 to TRBJ2-3, with D perhaps matching TRBD2 (5 bases). The V end was cut by 4 bases, the J end by 5 bases, with 10 bases between. This CDR3 has 13 residues. CDR1 and CDR2 from the germline V gene are LGHDT and YNNKEL (reference sequence). The CDR3 DNA follows: TGTGCCAGCAGCCTGATGACTATAGATACGCAGTATTTT. Its translation is CASSLMTIDTQYF.

The V and J genes are TRBV5-4 and TRBJ1-2; TRBD1 might be the D (6 bases). V shed 2 bases and J shed 1 base, with 12 bases lying between them. The CDR3 extends over 15 amino acids. CDR1 is SGHNT, CDR2 YYREEE, per germline (reference sequence). CDR3 sequence reads: CASSFGDKHNYGYTF. CDR3 nucleotides: TGTGCCAGCAGCTTTGGGGACAAGCATAACTATGGCTACACCTTC.

This clonotype was counted ten times or more. V usage is TRBV6-2 or TRBV6-3 and J usage is TRBJ2-3; D gene unclear. V lost 0 bases, J lost 0 bases, and 7 bases lay in between. CDR3 size: 15 residues. Germline V gives CDR1 MNHEY, CDR2 SVGEGT. The CDR3 protein is CASSYSSGSTDTQYF. CDR3 DNA: TGTGCCAGCAGTTACTCGTCGGGTAGCACAGATACGCAGTATTTT.

This chain links TRBV28 with TRBJ1-2; D is unresolved. Germline-derived CDR1 and CDR2 are MDHEN and SYDVKM. The CDR3 loop spans 16 amino acids. Trimming left V 2 bases short and J 4 bases short, with 17 bases between. The CDR3 DNA sequence: TGTGCCAGCAGTTTAAGCGGCCGAGTGTTGGGCTATGGCTACACCTTC. As protein: CASSLSGRVLGYGYTF.

This chain joins TRBV11-2 and TRBJ2-1, with 8 nucleotides matching TRBD1. Germline CDR1 reads SGHAT; CDR2 reads FQNNGV. The CDR3 sequence is 16 residues long. V gave up 5 bases and J gave up 12 bases; unmatched junction bases: 18. The CDR3 is CASSRVTGQEGSGQFF. CDR3 in DNA: TGTGCCAGCAGCCGCGTGACGGGACAGGAGGGGAGTGGGCAGTTCTTC.

Regarding this clonotype: A much larger clone lies one base from this, so it may be a read error. The chain is built from TRBV12-3 or TRBV12-4 and TRBJ2-5; TRBD2 agrees at 8 bases. The CDR3 is 16 amino acids. The CDR3 spells CASRPSLAVTQEAQYF. The CDR3 DNA reads as TGTGCCAGCAGACCCTCACTAGCGGTCACGCAAGAGGCCCAGTACTTC.